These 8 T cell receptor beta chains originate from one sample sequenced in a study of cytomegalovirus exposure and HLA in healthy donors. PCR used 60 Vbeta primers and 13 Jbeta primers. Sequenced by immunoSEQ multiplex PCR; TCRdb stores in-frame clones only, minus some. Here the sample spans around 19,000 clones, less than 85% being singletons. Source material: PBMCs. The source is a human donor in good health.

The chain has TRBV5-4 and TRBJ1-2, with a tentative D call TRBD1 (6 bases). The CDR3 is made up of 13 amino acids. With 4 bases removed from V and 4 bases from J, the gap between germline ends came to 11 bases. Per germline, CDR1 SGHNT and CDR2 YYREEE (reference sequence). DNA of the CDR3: TGTGCCAGCAGCATTGGGGGCTCCTATGGCTACACCTTC. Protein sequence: CASSIGGSYGYTF.

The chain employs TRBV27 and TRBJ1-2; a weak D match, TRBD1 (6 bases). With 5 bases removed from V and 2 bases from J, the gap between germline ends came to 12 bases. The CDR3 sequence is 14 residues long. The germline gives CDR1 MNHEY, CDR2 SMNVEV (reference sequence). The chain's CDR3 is CASSPRGRNYGYTF. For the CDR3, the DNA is TGTGCCAGCAGTCCCAGGGGCCGAAACTATGGCTACACCTTC.

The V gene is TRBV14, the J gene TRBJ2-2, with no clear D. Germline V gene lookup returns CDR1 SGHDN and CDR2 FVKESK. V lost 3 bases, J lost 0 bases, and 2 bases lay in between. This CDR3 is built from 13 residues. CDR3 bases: TGTGCCAGCAGCCATACGAACACCGGGGAGCTGTTTTTT. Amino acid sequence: CASSHTNTGELFF.

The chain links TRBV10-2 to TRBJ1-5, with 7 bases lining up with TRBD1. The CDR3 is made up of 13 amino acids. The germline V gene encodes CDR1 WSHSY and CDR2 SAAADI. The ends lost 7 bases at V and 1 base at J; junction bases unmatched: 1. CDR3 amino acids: CASTDRSNQPQHF. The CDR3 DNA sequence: TGCGCCAGCACGGACAGGAGCAATCAGCCCCAGCATTTT.

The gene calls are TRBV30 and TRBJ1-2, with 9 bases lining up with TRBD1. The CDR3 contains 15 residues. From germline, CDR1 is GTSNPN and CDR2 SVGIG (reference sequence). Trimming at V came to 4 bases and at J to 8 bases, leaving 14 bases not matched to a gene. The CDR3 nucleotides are TGTGCCTGGATTTCCTCCGGACAGGGGTGGCTAGGCTACACCTTC. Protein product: CAWISSGQGWLGYTF.

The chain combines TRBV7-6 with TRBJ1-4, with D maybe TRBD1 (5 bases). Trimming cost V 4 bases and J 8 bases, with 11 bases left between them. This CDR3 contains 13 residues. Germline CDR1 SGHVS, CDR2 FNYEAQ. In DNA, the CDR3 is TGTGCCAGCAGCTCCGGACACTACGAAAAACTGTTTTTT. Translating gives CASSSGHYEKLFF.

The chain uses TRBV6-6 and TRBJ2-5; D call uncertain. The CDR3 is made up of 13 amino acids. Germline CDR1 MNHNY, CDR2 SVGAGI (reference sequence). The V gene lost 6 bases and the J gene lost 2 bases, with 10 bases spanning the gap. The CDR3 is CASRPPAQETQYF. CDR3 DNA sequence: TGTGCCAGCAGGCCACCCGCGCAAGAGACCCAGTACTTC.

The CDR3 DNA reads as TGTGCCAGCAGTTTAAGACAGGGCTACGAGCAGTACTTC. Its translation is CASSLRQGYEQYF. This chain links TRBV27 with TRBJ2-7; 7 positions match TRBD1. The germline CDR1 and CDR2 sequences are MNHEY and SMNVEV (reference sequence). The J segment lost 3 bases and the V segment lost 2 bases, leaving 1 base of the junction unmatched. The CDR3 is 13 residues long.